One sample yielded the 32 T cell receptor beta chains listed below, sequenced in a study of PD-1 blockade in classical Hodgkin lymphoma. The time point here: cycle 4 day 1 (C4D1), after 6 weeks of nivolumab. Every single patient, without exception, relapsed after autologous stem cell transplantation, and brentuximab vedotin exposure varied. The data were produced by immunoSEQ multiplex PCR, yet TCRdb's version contains in-frame clones alone and is incomplete. The sample includes 100,000 or so clones, approximately 89% of them seen just once. The sequencing used peripheral blood mononuclear cells (PBMCs), collected before the fourth cycle of nivolumab. Every receptor here comes from a human donor with classical Hodgkin lymphoma.

The gene calls are TRBV18 and TRBJ2-1; tentatively, D is TRBD2 (6 bases). V lost 2 bases and J 7 bases, leaving 12 bases between the germline ends. Germline V gene lookup returns CDR1 KGHSH and CDR2 LQKENI. CDR3 length: 14 residues. The CDR3 protein is CASSPSGERNEQFF. The DNA of the CDR3 is TGTGCCAGCTCACCATCGGGAGAGAGAAATGAGCAGTTCTTC.

The CDR3 DNA sequence: TGTGCCAGCAGCGGTACGGACAGGGTAAGGGGTGAAGCTTTCTTT. Translating it yields CASSGTDRVRGEAFF. V usage is TRBV5-4 and J usage is TRBJ1-1; 8 bases fit TRBD1. CDR1 SGHNT and CDR2 YYREEE come from the germline V gene (reference sequence). There are 15 residues in the CDR3. The V gene end was trimmed by 4 bases and the J gene end by 7 bases; junction bases not matched to a gene: 12.

This clone was found once. V is TRBV7-2 and J is TRBJ2-1; perhaps TRBD1 as D (5 bases). The germline CDR1 and CDR2 sequences are SGHTA and FQGNSA. V was clipped by 1 base and J by 4 bases, with 11 bases between them. This CDR3 comprises 15 residues. The CDR3 protein is CASSLDARVYNEQFF. In DNA form, the CDR3 reads TGTGCCAGCAGCTTAGACGCCAGGGTATACAATGAGCAGTTCTTC.

V and J are TRBV18 and TRBJ2-6, with a possible D match to TRBD2 (6 bases). Deletions cut 6 bases from V and 2 bases from J, with 8 bases between. Germline CDR1 and CDR2: KGHSH and LQKENI. CDR3 length: 14 amino acids. CDR3 bases: TGTGCCAGCTCCGGGGGTACTGGGGCCAACGTCCTGACTTTC. Encoded protein: CASSGGTGANVLTF.

J is TRBJ1-1 and V is TRBV29-1, with D possibly TRBD1 on 6 matching bases. Trimming removed 6 bases from V and 8 bases from J, with 10 bases in between. Germline lookup yields CDR1 SQVTM and CDR2 ANQGSEA. The CDR3 consists of 10 residues. CDR3 sequence (DNA): TGCAGCGTCCTGACAGGAGAAGCTTTCTTT. The encoded protein is CSVLTGEAFF.

This clone was seen once. The chain combines TRBV4-1 with TRBJ2-7; tentatively, D is TRBD2 (5 bases). The CDR3 runs 14 residues. Trimming cost V 1 base and J 2 bases, with 9 bases left between them. Germline CDR1 reads MGHRA; CDR2 reads YSYEKL. The CDR3 sequence: CASSQVGETYEQYF. The CDR3 DNA follows: TGCGCCAGCAGCCAAGTCGGGGAAACCTACGAGCAGTACTTC.

V and J are TRBV7-2 and TRBJ1-4; D remains ambiguous. V dropped 5 bases and J dropped 2 bases, with 6 bases sitting between them. Germline-derived CDR1 and CDR2 are SGHTA and FQGNSA. This CDR3 contains 13 residues. The CDR3 loop reads CASSPVTNEKLFF. The CDR3, as DNA: TGTGCCAGCAGCCCGGTTACTAATGAAAAACTGTTTTTT. Combining the CDR3 with reference TRBV7-2 and TRBJ1-4 gives the whole variable domain GAGVSQSPSNKVTEKGKDVELRCDPISGHTALYWYRQSLGQGLEFLIYFQGNSAPDKSGLPSDRFSAERTGGSVSTLTIQRTQQEDSAVYLCASSPVTNEKLFFGSGTQLSVL.

This chain links TRBV5-6 with TRBJ2-5, with no clear D. Germline V lookup: CDR1 SGHDT, CDR2 YYEEEE. V lost 0 bases and J lost 2, with 14 bases in between. CDR3 length equals 16 residues. This CDR3 is CASSLAKSWGQETQYF. CDR3 sequence (DNA): TGTGCCAGCAGCTTGGCCAAGTCTTGGGGACAAGAGACCCAGTACTTC. Looking up the rest from reference TRBV5-6 and TRBJ2-5 gives the full variable domain: DAGVTQSPTHLIKTRGQQVTLRCSPKSGHDTVSWYQQALGQGPQFIFQYYEEEERQRGNFPDRFSGHQFPNYSSELNVNALLLGDSALYLCASSLAKSWGQETQYFGPGTRLLVL.

This clone has a handful of counts. The chain employs TRBV18 and TRBJ1-1; 8 bases line up with TRBD1. V shed 5 bases, J shed 5 bases, and the junction held 7 bases outside the gene matches. This CDR3 region has 14 residues. Per germline, CDR1 KGHSH and CDR2 LQKENI. Here the CDR3 DNA reads TGTGCCAGCTCATTAGGCAGGGGGCATACTGAAGCTTTCTTT. Its protein product is CASSLGRGHTEAFF.

V usage is TRBV5-8 and J usage is TRBJ1-4; D possibly corresponds to TRBD1 (5 bases). Deletions cut 4 bases from V and 3 bases from J, with 19 bases between. CDR1 is SGHTS, CDR2 YDEGEE, per germline. The CDR3 totals 17 residues. The CDR3 region is CASSRGTGEGANEKLFF. The CDR3, as DNA: TGTGCCAGCAGCCGGGGGACCGGAGAGGGTGCTAATGAAAAACTGTTTTTT.

The genes are TRBV5-4 and TRBJ2-3, with 13 bases that match TRBD2. V gave up 4 bases and J gave up 0 bases; unmatched junction bases: 14. The CDR3 totals 20 residues. CDR1 is SGHNT, CDR2 YYREEE, per germline (reference sequence). The CDR3 nucleotides read TGTGCCAGCAGCCCCGCCTATCCCGGGACTAGCGGGATCAGCACAGATACGCAGTATTTT. Amino acids: CASSPAYPGTSGISTDTQYF.

The J gene is TRBJ2-7, the V gene TRBV21-1; the D segment call TRBD1 is taken from the table without a DNA check. TRBV21-1 is labeled a pseudogene. This CDR3 has 16 amino acids. Written as DNA, the CDR3 is TGTGCCAGCAGCAAAGAGGACAGGACGAGCTCCTACGAGCAGTACTTC. It codes for CASSKEDRTSSYEQYF.

The gene calls are TRBV6-5 and TRBJ2-1; D not certain. Germline V gene lookup returns CDR1 MNHEY and CDR2 SVGAGI. V shed 4 bases and J shed 6 bases, with 13 bases lying between them. This CDR3 is 14 amino acids long. The CDR3 loop is CASSLGFGPNEQFF. The CDR3 bases are TGTGCCAGCAGTTTAGGCTTTGGGCCCAATGAGCAGTTCTTC.

This chain joins TRBV4-2 and TRBJ1-1; D possibly corresponds to TRBD1 (5 bases). From germline, CDR1 is LGHNA and CDR2 YNFKEQ. V was shortened by 7 bases and J by 0 bases, with 12 bases between the two germline ends. This CDR3 has 14 amino acids. The CDR3 nucleotides are TGTGCCAGCACCCTTGGGGGAGTGAACACTGAAGCTTTCTTT. Protein sequence: CASTLGGVNTEAFF.

This chain joins TRBV19 and TRBJ2-1, with D perhaps being TRBD1 or TRBD2 (6 bases each). The CDR3 has 14 amino acids. Looked up from germline, CDR1 is LNHDA and CDR2 is SQIVND (reference sequence). Trimming left V 8 bases short and J 7 bases short, with 18 bases between. The CDR3 region is CASGGPLNRNEQFF. CDR3 in DNA: TGTGCCAGTGGGGGGCCCTTAAATAGGAATGAGCAGTTCTTC.

The chain combines TRBV10-3 with TRBJ2-1, with unresolved D. With 5 bases removed from V and 6 bases from J, the gap between germline ends came to 14 bases. CDR1 is ENHRY and CDR2 is SYGVKD in the germline V gene. CDR3 size: 14 residues. The CDR3 reads CAISNSGDVNEQFF. CDR3 sequence (DNA): TGTGCCATCAGTAATAGTGGGGATGTCAATGAGCAGTTCTTC.

CDR3 DNA sequence: TGTGCCAGCAGCGTAGGCGGGGGGTCCTACAATGAGCAGTTCTTC. Protein product: CASSVGGGSYNEQFF. The chain links TRBV9 to TRBJ2-1, with 8 bases matching TRBD2. The CDR3 runs to 15 residues. The J segment lost 1 base and the V segment lost 0 bases, leaving 0 bases of the junction unmatched. Germline V lookup: CDR1 SGDLS, CDR2 YYNGEE.

The CDR3 protein is CASSLHDKNTEAFF. The DNA of the CDR3 is TGTGCCAGCAGTTTACACGACAAGAACACTGAAGCTTTCTTT. V and J are TRBV28 and TRBJ1-1; D gene ambiguous. The germline gives CDR1 MDHEN, CDR2 SYDVKM. V lost 2 bases, J lost 1 base, and 8 bases lay in between. CDR3 length equals 14 residues.

The chain carries TRBV11-2 and TRBJ2-7; 7 positions agree with TRBD2. Germline V CDR1 and CDR2: SGHAT, FQNNGV. The CDR3 covers 13 residues. Trimming cost V 1 base and J 10 bases; bases outside gene matches: 7. CDR3 protein: CASSLASSGDQYF. CDR3 in DNA: TGTGCCAGCAGCTTAGCCTCTAGCGGTGATCAGTACTTC.

The chain recombines TRBV18 with TRBJ2-1; D is tentatively TRBD1 or TRBD2 (5 bases each). The V gene's germline CDR1 is KGHSH and CDR2 LQKENI. This CDR3 contains 15 residues. The V gene lost 5 bases and the J gene lost 10 bases, with 21 bases spanning the gap. CDR3 region: CASSGLGPPRIEQFF. The CDR3 bases are TGTGCCAGCTCAGGCCTGGGACCGCCTCGTATAGAGCAGTTCTTC.

This clone was recorded once. The rearrangement links TRBV7-9 to TRBJ1-1; D possibly corresponds to TRBD1 (5 bases). V gave up 1 base and J gave up 13 bases, with 10 bases separating them. Germline CDR1 SEHNR, CDR2 FQNEAQ (reference sequence). The CDR3 has 11 residues. CDR3 DNA sequence: TGTGCCAGCAGCTTAGACTTCAGGGATTTCTTT. Its translation is CASSLDFRDFF. Complete variable domain (other parts from reference TRBV7-9 and TRBJ1-1): DTGVSQNPRHKITKRGQNVTFRCDPISEHNRLYWYRQTLGQGPEFLTYFQNEAQLEKSRLLSDRFSAERPKGSFSTLEIQRTEQGDSAMYLCASSLDFRDFFGQGTRLTVV.

The CDR3: CASSQQGLAVSTLNEQFF. The CDR3 DNA reads as TGTGCCAGCAGCCAACAGGGACTAGCGGTCTCCACCCTCAATGAGCAGTTCTTC. The V and J genes are TRBV4-2 and TRBJ2-1, with 11 bases fitting TRBD2. V lost 2 bases to trimming and J lost 6 bases; unmatched junction nucleotides: 12. Germline V gene lookup returns CDR1 LGHNA and CDR2 YNFKEQ. CDR3 size: 18 residues.

The chain combines TRBV5-4 with TRBJ1-5, with D uncertain. CDR1 SGHNT and CDR2 YYREEE come from the germline V gene (reference sequence). The V end was cut by 1 base, the J end by 4 bases, with 9 bases between. The CDR3 runs to 14 residues. This CDR3 is CASSLSEVNQPQHF. In DNA form, the CDR3 reads TGTGCCAGCAGCTTGTCGGAGGTTAATCAGCCCCAGCATTTT.

The chain is built from TRBV5-6 and TRBJ2-5, with D unclear. CDR1 SGHDT and CDR2 YYEEEE come from the germline V gene. The CDR3 extends over 13 amino acids. Trimming stripped 0 bases from V and 6 bases from J, with 9 bases between. CDR3 nucleotides: TGTGCCAGCAGCTTGGAAACTGTGAAGACCCAGTACTTC. Encoded protein: CASSLETVKTQYF.

J is TRBJ2-3 and V is TRBV27; no clear D. Germline CDR1 reads MNHEY; CDR2 reads SMNVEV (reference sequence). V shed 1 base and J shed 4 bases, with 9 bases lying between them. The CDR3 spans 14 residues. The CDR3 bases are TGTGCCAGCAGTTTATTACAGACGGCAGATACGCAGTATTTT. Amino acid sequence: CASSLLQTADTQYF.

The V gene is TRBV11-2, the J gene TRBJ2-2; TRBD2 aligns across 8 bases. The germline V gene has CDR1 SGHAT and CDR2 FQNNGV. The CDR3 is 15 residues long. With V trimmed by 7 bases and J by 3 bases, 7 bases remained unmatched. Here the CDR3 reads CASIIRGGYTGELFF. DNA for the CDR3: TGTGCCAGCATCATTCGGGGGGGCTACACCGGGGAGCTGTTTTTT.

This chain links TRBV4-1 with TRBJ2-1; D is undetermined. The ends were cut back, 3 bases at V and 2 bases at J, with 11 bases in the middle. This CDR3 has 15 residues. The V gene's germline CDR1 is MGHRA and CDR2 YSYEKL. CDR3 sequence: CASSHVGSTYNEQFF. CDR3 nucleotide sequence: TGCGCCAGCAGCCATGTCGGATCAACCTACAATGAGCAGTTCTTC.

This chain joins TRBV4-2 and TRBJ1-1, with a tentative D call TRBD1 (5 bases). The CDR3 contains 14 residues. V lost 4 bases to trimming and J lost 3 bases, with 12 bases between them. CDR1 and CDR2 (germline): LGHNA, YNFKEQ. CDR3 protein: CASSRMGGHTEAFF. CDR3 DNA sequence: TGTGCCAGCAGCCGCATGGGGGGACACACTGAAGCTTTCTTT.

The CDR3 DNA is TGTGCCAGTAGTATAGATCCTGATACCAGCGATGAGCAGTTCTTC. It specifies CASSIDPDTSDEQFF. V is TRBV19 and J is TRBJ2-1, with unresolved D. This CDR3 has 15 amino acids. V was pared by 0 bases and J by 8 bases, with 14 bases between. Germline CDR1 is LNHDA and CDR2 is SQIVND (reference sequence).

V is TRBV30 and J is TRBJ2-7; D ambiguous. Between the trimmed V and J ends, which lost 2 bases and 5 bases, there was a span of 4 bases. Germline V gives CDR1 GTSNPN, CDR2 SVGIG (reference sequence). The CDR3 spans 10 residues. This chain's CDR3 is CAWSQNEQYF. The DNA of the CDR3 is TGTGCCTGGAGTCAGAACGAGCAGTACTTC.

CDR3 residues: CASSLDGDLTYEQYF. The CDR3 coding sequence is TGTGCCAGCAGCTTAGATGGGGACCTTACCTACGAGCAGTACTTC. V and J are TRBV7-9 and TRBJ2-7; either TRBD1 or TRBD2 may fit D (5 bases each). Germline values: CDR1 SEHNR, CDR2 FQNEAQ (reference sequence). The CDR3 is 15 amino acids. V was trimmed by 1 base and J by 2 bases, leaving 12 bases between them.

The V and J genes are TRBV6-5 and TRBJ2-7; 9 nucleotides match TRBD1. The V gene's germline CDR1 is MNHEY and CDR2 SVGAGI. The junction had 5 bases not matched to a gene; V was cut back by 8 bases and J by 6 bases. The CDR3 is 12 residues long. The CDR3: CASGTGLFEQYF. The CDR3 DNA follows: TGTGCCAGCGGGACAGGGTTGTTCGAGCAGTACTTC.